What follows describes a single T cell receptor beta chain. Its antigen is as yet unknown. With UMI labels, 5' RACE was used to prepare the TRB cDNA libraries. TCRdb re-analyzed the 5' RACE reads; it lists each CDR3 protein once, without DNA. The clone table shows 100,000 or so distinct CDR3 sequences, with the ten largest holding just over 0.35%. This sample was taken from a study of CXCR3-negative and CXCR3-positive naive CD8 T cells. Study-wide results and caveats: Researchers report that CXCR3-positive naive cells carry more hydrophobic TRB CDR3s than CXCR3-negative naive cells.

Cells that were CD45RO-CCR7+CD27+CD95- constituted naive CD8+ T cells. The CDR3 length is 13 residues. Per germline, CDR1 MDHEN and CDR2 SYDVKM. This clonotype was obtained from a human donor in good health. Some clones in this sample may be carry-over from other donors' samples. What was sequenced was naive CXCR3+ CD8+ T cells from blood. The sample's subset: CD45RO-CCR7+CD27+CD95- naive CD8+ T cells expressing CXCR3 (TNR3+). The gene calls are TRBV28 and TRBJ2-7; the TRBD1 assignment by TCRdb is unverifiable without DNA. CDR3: CATNRNRVYEQYF.